This T cell receptor (beta chain) stems from a study of cytomegalovirus exposure and HLA in healthy donors. The study's findings and limits: Most subjects had HLA-A and HLA-B alleles reportedly predicted accurately by TCR beta sequences. Highest at DRB1 and lowest at HLA-C, TCR association rates differed among HLA loci in a later analysis. Sequence variants that were highly shared formed a cluster that was likely a sequencing artifact.

Losses at the gene ends were 2 bases for V and 4 bases for J; bases not matched to a gene: 2. The CDR3 contains 15 residues. Germline CDR1 and CDR2: SGHRS and YFSETQ. Both 60 Vbeta primers and 13 Jbeta primers went into the PCR. Profiled with immunoSEQ multiplex PCR; TCRdb holds only in-frame clones, not every one. The sample is made up of over 45,000 clones, and the top ten hold under 2.5% of it. Healthy bone marrow donors supplied every sample. Of note for this clone: What it recognizes is unknown.

The clonotype was recovered from a woman aged 40-49 years in good health and CMV-seronegative. Material: PBMCs. This sequence joins TRBV5-1 and TRBJ2-2; 10 bases are shared with TRBD1. The CDR3 spells CASSFRTGGTGELFF. CDR3 sequence (DNA): TGCGCCAGCAGCTTTCGGACAGGGGGCACCGGGGAGCTGTTTTTT. The whole variable domain, filled in from reference TRBV5-1 and TRBJ2-2, reads KAGVTQTPRYLIKTRGQQVTLSCSPISGHRSVSWYQQTPGQGLQFLFEYFSETQRNKGNFPGRFSGRQFSNSRSEMNVSTLELGDSALYLCASSFRTGGTGELFFGEGSRLTVL.